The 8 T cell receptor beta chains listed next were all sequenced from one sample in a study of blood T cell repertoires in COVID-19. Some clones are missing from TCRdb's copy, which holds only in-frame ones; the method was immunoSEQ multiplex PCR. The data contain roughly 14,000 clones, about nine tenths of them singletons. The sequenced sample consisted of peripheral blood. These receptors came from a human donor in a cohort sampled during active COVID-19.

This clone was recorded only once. The CDR3 bases are TGTGCCAGCAGTCCGGACAGGGAAGTTTATGGCTACACCTTC. Protein: CASSPDREVYGYTF. The chain carries TRBV28 and TRBJ1-2; 8 positions match TRBD1. Germline V gene data show CDR1 as MDHEN and CDR2 as SYDVKM. J gave up 5 bases and V 5 bases, and 7 bases lay outside the gene matches. This CDR3 has 14 residues.

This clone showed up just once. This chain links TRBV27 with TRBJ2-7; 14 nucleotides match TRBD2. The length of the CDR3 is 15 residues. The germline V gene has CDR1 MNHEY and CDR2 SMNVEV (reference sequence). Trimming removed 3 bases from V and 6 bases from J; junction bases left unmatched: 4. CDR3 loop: CASSFWGLAGVEQYF. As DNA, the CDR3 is TGTGCCAGCAGTTTTTGGGGACTAGCGGGAGTCGAGCAGTACTTC.

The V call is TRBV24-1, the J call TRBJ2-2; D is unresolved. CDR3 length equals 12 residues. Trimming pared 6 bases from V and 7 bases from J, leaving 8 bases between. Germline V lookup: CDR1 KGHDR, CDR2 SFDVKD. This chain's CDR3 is CATSLFIGELFF. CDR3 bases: TGTGCCACCAGTCTATTTATCGGGGAGCTGTTTTTT.

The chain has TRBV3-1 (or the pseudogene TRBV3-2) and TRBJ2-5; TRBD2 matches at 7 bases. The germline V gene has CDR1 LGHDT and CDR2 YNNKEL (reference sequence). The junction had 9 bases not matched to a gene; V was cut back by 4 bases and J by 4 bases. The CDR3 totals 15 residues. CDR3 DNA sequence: TGTGCCAGCAGCCCCGGACTAGGTTGGGGAGAGACCCAGTACTTC. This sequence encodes CASSPGLGWGETQYF.

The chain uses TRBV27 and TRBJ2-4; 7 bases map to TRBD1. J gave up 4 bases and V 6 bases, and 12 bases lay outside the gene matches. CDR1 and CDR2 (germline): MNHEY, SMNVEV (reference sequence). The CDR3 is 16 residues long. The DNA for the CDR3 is TGTGCCAGCAGGGGAACAGGGGTCGGGATAAAAAACATTCAGTACTTC. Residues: CASRGTGVGIKNIQYF.

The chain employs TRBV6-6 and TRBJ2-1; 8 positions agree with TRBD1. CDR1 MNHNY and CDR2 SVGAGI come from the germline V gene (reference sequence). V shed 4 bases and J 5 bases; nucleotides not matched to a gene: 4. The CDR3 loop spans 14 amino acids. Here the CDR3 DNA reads TGTGCCAGCAGTTCCGGACAGGGAAACAATGAGCAGTTCTTC. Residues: CASSSGQGNNEQFF.

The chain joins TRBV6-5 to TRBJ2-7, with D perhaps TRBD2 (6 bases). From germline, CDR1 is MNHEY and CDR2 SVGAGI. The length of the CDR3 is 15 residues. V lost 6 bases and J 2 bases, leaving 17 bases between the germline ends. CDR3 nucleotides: TGTGCCAGCAGGACCGGAAAGCGGAGGGCCTACGAGCAGTACTTC. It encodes CASRTGKRRAYEQYF.

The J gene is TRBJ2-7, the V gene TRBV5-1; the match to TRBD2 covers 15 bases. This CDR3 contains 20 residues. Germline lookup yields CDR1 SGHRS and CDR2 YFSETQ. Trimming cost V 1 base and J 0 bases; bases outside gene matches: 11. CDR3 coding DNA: TGCGCCAGCAGCTTGTGGGGGAGTGGACTAGCGGGAGGGTCCTCCTACGAGCAGTACTTC. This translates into CASSLWGSGLAGGSSYEQYF.